This T cell receptor beta chain was sequenced for a study of blood T cell repertoires in COVID-19 (dated by TCRdb to the early 2020s). Describing the broader study: Collaborator samples came from the United States, Italy and Spain and covered acute and convalescent phases of COVID-19. HLA class I and class II types, where available, came from metadata supplied by the sample provider rather than from assay-based typing. Sample metadata almost always included a de-identified subject ID, COVID-19 status, age in years and sex. The material from the prospective study consisted of cDNA or gDNA derived from T cells, B-cell-depleted T cells, or PBMCs. The samples were drawn from the first 160 participants of the ongoing ImmuneRACE study and from 1,254 subjects provided by 6 global collaborators. The dataset comprised deeply sampled blood TCRbeta repertoires from subjects exposed to, actively infected with, or recovered from COVID-19. The repertoires were made available in a free public database intended to serve as a resource for research on the immune response to SARS-CoV-2.

What the work shows at the level of the full study, not this receptor alone: Clinical and demographic metadata were provided uncurated, with the amount varying by source and participant.

In the prospective study, participants were roughly 18 to 95 years old, resided in approximately 22 geographic areas of the United States, and were enrolled through a virtual design. In the prospective study, participants were assigned to cohorts based on the clinical history participants reported in a screening survey and a study questionnaire. For ImmuneRACE Cohort 3, a participant was defined as recovered based on two consecutive negative NP/OP PCR tests, clearance by a healthcare professional, or resolution of symptoms. Each participant in the prospective study had whole blood, serum and a nasopharyngeal or oropharyngeal swab collected by mobile phlebotomists. Prospective study participants could optionally give additional blood draws and questionnaires over a roughly 2-month period. Before DNA extraction, prospective study blood samples were shipped either frozen or at room temperature. The CDR1 and CDR2 encoded by the germline V gene (reference sequence) are SGHNT and YYREEE. Trimming costs V 4 bases and J 4 bases, and their ends lie 11 bases apart. Inclusive of the bounding cysteine and phenylalanine, the CDR3 is 13 residues long. Here the CDR3 DNA is all that survives: 39 bases in frame from base 1.

TCRbeta CDR3 regions were amplified from genomic DNA using the immunoSEQ Assay, a bias-controlled multiplex PCR. The paper's processing steps were these. Nucleated cell counts per sample were estimated from amplification of reference gene primers within the assay. Sequence reads were collapsed and filtered to measure the absolute abundance of every unique TCRbeta CDR3 rearrangement. For each sample, productive Simpson clonality was calculated by taking the square root of Simpson's diversity index across productive rearrangements. The clones in this table, taken by TCRdb from immuneACCESS, are in-frame only. Not every clone is retained; where verified, under half of the shortfall comes from an unresolved V gene, and the cause of the rest is unknown. The V and J calls and the clone size are those of that table, but D and trimming were determined from the DNA. This sample holds about 160,000 clones; 85% to 90% were observed only once. The biggest ten clones account for 6.5% to 8% of the sample.

About this clone itself: Which antigen it targets is not known. Within one base of it there is no much larger clone, and no base qualities were kept.

The sample taken for sequencing was PBMCs or T cells enriched from blood (not recorded which). Recombination joined TRBV5-4 with TRBJ1-2; TRBD1 is possibly the D segment (6 matching bases). The sequence derives from a woman between 45 and 60 years old who had recovered from COVID-19. Read as DNA, the sequence is TGTGCCAGCAGCACACAGGGAAGCTATGGCTACACCTTC. Its protein is CASSTQGSYGYTF.